This T cell receptor beta chain emerged from a study of cytomegalovirus exposure and HLA in healthy donors. The overall study: Early released data comprised 80 million to 90 million unique TCRs from HLA-typed donors.

General study points: Cytomegalovirus status was reportedly diagnosed by the classifier with high sensitivity and specificity. In an earlier analysis, in some 540 donors, most V segments appeared productive either ~90% or ~30% of the time.

Everyone who donated was a healthy bone marrow donor. Trimming took 3 bases from V and 2 from J, leaving 13 bases between them. The CDR3 runs to 15 residues. The germline CDR1 and CDR2 sequences are ENHRY and SYGVKD. With 60 Vbeta and 13 Jbeta primers, the PCR was carried out. Produced via immunoSEQ multiplex PCR; TCRdb's table is partial and in-frame only. The sample comprises over 150,000 clones, 75% to 85% of which are singletons, and roughly 7% rests with the top ten. Details on this clone: No antigen is known for it.

This chain uses TRBV10-3 with TRBJ1-2, with unresolved D. Sequencing was carried out using PBMCs. The receptor was isolated from a male donor in good health and CMV-seropositive. The CDR3 DNA sequence: TGTGCCATCAGTGATTGGCAGGTCGACAACTATGGCTACACCTTC. Protein product: CAISDWQVDNYGYTF.